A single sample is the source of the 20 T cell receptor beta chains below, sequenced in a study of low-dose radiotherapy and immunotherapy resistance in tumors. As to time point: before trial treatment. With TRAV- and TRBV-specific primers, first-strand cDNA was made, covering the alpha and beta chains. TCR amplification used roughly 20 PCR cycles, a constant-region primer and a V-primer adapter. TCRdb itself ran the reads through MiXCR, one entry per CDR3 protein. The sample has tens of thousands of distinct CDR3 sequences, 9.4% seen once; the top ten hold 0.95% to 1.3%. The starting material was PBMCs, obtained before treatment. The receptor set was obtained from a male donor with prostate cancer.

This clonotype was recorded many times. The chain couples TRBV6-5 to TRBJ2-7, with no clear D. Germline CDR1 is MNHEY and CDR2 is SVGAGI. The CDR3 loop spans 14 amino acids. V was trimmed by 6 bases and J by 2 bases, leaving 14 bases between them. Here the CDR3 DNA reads TGTGCCAGCAGCCCCTCCTTGGGGACCTACGAGCAGTACTTC. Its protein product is CASSPSLGTYEQYF.

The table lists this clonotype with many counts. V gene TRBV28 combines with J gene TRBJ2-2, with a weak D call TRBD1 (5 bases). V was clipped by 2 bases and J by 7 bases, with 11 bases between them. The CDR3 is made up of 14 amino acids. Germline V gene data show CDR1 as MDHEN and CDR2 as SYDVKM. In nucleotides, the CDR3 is TGTGCCAGCAGTTTAGGTGGCCAGGGCGGGGAGCTGTTTTTT. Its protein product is CASSLGGQGGELFF.

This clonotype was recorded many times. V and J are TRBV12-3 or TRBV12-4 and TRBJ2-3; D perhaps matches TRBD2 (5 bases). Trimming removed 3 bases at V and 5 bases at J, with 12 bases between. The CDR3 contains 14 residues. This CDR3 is CASSFELVQDTQYF. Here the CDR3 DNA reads TGTGCCAGCAGTTTTGAACTAGTGCAAGATACGCAGTATTTT.

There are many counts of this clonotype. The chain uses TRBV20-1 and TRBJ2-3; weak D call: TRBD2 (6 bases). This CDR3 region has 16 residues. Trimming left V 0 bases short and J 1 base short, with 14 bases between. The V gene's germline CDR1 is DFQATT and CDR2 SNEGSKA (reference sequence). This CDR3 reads CSARDGLVAGTDTQYF. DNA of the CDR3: TGCAGTGCTAGAGATGGCTTGGTAGCGGGCACAGATACGCAGTATTTT.

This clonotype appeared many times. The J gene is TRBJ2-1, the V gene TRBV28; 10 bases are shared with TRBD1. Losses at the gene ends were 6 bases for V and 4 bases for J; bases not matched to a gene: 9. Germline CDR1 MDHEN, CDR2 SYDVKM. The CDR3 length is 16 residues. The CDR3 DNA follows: TGTGCCAGCAGCGTCGCCGGGACAGGGGTGTACAATGAGCAGTTCTTC. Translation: CASSVAGTGVYNEQFF. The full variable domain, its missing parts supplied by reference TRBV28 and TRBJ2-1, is DVKVTQSSRYLVKRTGEKVFLECVQDMDHENMFWYRQDPGLGLRLIYFSYDVKMKEKGDIPEGYSVSREKKERFSLILESASTNQTSMYLCASSVAGTGVYNEQFFGPGTRLTVL.

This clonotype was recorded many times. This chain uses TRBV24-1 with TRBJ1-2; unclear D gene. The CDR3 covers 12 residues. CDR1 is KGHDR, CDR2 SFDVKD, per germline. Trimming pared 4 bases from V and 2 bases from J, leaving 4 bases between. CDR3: CATSDQNYGYTF. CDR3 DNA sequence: TGTGCCACCAGTGACCAGAACTATGGCTACACCTTC.

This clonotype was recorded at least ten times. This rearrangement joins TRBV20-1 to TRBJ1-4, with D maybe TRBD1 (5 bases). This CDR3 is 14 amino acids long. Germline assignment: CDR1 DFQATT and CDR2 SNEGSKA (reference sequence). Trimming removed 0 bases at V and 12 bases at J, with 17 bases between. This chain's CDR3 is CSARDETKRGELFF. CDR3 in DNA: TGCAGTGCTAGAGATGAGACAAAAAGAGGGGAACTGTTTTTT.

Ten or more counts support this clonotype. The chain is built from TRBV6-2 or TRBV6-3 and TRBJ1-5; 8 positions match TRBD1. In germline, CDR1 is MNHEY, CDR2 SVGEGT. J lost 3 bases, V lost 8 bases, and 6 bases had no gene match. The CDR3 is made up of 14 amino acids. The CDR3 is CASRGQGYNQPQHF. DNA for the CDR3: TGTGCCAGCCGTGGACAGGGCTACAATCAGCCCCAGCATTTT.

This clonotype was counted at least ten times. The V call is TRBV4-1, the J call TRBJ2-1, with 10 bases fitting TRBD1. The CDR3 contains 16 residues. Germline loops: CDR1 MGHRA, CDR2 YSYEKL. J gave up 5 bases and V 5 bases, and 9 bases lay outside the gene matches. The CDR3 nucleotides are TGCGCCAGCAGCAGCCAAGACGGGACAGGGGACAATGAGCAGTTCTTC. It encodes CASSSQDGTGDNEQFF.

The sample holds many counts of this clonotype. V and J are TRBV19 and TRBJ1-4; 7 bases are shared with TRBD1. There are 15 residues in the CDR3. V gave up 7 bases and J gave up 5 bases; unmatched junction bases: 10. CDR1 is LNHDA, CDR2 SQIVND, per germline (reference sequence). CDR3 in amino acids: CASISETGRNEKLFF. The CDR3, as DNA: TGTGCCAGTATCTCCGAGACAGGGAGGAATGAAAAACTGTTTTTT.

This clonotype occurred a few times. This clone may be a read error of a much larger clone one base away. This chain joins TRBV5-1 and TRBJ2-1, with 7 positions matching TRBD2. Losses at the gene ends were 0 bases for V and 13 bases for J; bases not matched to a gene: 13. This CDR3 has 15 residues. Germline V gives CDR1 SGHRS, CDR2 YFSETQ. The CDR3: CASSLDAAGVETQFF. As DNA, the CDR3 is TGCGCCAGCAGCTTGGACGCTGCGGGAGTAGAGACCCAGTTCTTC.

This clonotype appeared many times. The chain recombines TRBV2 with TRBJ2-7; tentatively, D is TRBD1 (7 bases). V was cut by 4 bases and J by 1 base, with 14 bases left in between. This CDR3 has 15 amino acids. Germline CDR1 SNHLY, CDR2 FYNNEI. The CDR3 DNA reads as TGTGCCAGCAGTGTCGGTCAGGGGGGTTCCTACGAGCAGTACTTC. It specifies CASSVGQGGSYEQYF.

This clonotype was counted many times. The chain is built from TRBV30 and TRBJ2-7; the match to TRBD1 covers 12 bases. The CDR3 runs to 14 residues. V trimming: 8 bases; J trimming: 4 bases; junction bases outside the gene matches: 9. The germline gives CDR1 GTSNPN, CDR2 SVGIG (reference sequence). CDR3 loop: CAREGTGGFYEQYF. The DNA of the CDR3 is TGTGCCCGCGAAGGGACAGGGGGCTTTTACGAGCAGTACTTC.

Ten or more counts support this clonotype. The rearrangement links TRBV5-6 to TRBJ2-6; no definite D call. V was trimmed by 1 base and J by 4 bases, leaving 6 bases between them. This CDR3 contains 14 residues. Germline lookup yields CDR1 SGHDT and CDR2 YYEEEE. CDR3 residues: CASSLNTGANVLTF. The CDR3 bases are TGTGCCAGCAGCTTGAATACCGGGGCCAACGTCCTGACTTTC.

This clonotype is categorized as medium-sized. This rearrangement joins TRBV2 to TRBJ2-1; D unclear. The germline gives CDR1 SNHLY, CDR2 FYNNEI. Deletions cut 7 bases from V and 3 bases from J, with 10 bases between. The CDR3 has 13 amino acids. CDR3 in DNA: TGTGCCAGCAACGAAGAACTCTACAATGAGCAGTTCTTC. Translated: CASNEELYNEQFF. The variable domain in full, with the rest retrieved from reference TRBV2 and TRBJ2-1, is EPEVTQTPSHQVTQMGQEVILRCVPISNHLYFYWYRQILGQKVEFLVSFYNNEISEKSEIFDDQFSVERPDGSNFTLKIRSTKLEDSAMYFCASNEELYNEQFFGPGTRLTVL.

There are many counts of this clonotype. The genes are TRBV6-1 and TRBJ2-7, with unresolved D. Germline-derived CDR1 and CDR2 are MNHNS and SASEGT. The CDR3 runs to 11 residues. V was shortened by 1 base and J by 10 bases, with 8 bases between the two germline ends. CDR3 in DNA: TGTGCCAGCAGTGAAGGGGTGCGCCAGTACTTC. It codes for CASSEGVRQYF.

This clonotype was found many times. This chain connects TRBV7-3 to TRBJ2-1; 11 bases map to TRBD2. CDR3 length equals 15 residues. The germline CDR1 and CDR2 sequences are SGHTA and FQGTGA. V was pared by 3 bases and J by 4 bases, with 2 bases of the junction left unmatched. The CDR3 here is CASSFTSGSYNEQFF. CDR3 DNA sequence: TGTGCCAGCAGCTTTACTAGCGGGAGTTACAATGAGCAGTTCTTC.

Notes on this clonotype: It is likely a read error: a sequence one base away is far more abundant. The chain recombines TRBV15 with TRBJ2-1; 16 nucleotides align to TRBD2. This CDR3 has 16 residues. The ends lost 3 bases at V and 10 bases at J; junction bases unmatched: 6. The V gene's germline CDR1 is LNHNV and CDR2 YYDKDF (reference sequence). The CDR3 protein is CATSSGTSGRVDEQFF. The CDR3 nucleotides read TGTGCCACCAGCAGCGGGACTAGCGGGAGGGTGGACGAGCAGTTCTTC. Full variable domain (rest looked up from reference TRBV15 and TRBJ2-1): DAMVIQNPRYQVTQFGKPVTLSCSQTLNHNVMYWYQQKSSQAPKLLFHYYDKDFNNEADTPDNFQSRRPNTSFCFLDIRSPGLGDTAMYLCATSSGTSGRVDEQFFGPGTRLTVL.

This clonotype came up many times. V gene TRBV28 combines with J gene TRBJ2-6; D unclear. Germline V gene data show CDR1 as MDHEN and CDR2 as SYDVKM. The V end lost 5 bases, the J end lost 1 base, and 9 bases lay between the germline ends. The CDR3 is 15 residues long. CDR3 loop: CASSRVASGANVLTF. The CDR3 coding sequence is TGTGCCAGCAGTCGGGTGGCATCTGGGGCCAACGTCCTGACTTTC.

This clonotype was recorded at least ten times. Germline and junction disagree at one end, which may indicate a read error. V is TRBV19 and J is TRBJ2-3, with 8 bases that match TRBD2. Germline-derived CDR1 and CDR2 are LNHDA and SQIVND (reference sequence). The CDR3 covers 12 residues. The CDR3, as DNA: TGTGCCAGCAGGACTAGCAGAGATACGCAGTATTTT. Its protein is CASRTSRDTQYF.